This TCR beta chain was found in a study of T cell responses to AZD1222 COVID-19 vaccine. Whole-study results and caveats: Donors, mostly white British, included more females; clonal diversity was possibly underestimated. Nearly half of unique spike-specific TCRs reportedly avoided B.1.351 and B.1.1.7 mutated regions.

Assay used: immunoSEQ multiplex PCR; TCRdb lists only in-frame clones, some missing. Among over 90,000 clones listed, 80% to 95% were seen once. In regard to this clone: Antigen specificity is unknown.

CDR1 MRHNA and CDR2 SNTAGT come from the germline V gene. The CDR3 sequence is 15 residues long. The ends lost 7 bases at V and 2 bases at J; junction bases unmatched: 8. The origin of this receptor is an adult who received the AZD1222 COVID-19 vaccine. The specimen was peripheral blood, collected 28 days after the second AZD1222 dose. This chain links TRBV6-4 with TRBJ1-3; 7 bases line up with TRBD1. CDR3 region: CASIPDREAGNTIYF. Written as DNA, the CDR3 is TGTGCCAGCATCCCCGACAGGGAAGCTGGAAACACCATATATTTT.